This T cell receptor (beta chain) originates from a study of identical twins. Only healthy Caucasians were enrolled as donors. General study points: Its conclusions, products of cross-sectional statistical analysis, did not come from following the same donors.

V was clipped by 4 bases and J by 5 bases, with 12 bases between them. CDR1 is SGDLS, CDR2 YYNGEE, per germline. The CDR3 is 14 amino acids. A universal primer site was created by template switching, with the cDNA bearing unique molecular identifiers. Via MiXCR, TCRdb re-called the 5' RACE reads, giving one row per CDR3 protein. This table has roughly 710,000 distinct CDR3 sequences, around 6% appearing once. This clonotype has a count of ten or more. What it binds is unknown. Sequenced material: naive T cells sorted from blood. This TCR derives from a young man in good health. The V and J genes are TRBV9 and TRBJ2-2, with D possibly being TRBD2 (6 bases). The DNA for the CDR3 is TGTGCCAGCAGCCGTATAGGAGGGACCGGGGAGCTGTTTTTT. Residues: CASSRIGGTGELFF.